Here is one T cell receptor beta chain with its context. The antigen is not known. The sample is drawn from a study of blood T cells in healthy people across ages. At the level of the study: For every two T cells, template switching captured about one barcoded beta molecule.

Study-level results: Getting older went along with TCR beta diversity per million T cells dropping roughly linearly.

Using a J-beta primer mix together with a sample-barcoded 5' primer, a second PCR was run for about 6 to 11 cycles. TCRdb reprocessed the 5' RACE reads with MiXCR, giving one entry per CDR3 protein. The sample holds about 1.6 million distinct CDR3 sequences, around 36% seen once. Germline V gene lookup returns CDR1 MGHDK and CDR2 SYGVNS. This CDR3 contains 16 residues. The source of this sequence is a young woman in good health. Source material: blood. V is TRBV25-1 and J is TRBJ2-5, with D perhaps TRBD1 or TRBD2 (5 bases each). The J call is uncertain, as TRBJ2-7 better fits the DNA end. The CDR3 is CASSEGGRGRHLEQYF. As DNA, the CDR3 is TGTGCCAGCAGTGAAGGCGGCCGGGGCAGGCACCTCGAGCAGTACTTC.